This TCR beta chain was sequenced for a study of brain T cells in children with intractable seizures. Between the trimmed V and J ends, which lost 8 bases and 3 bases, there was a span of 14 bases. Looked up from germline, CDR1 is MDHEN and CDR2 is SYDVKM. The CDR3 is 15 residues long. Surgery cases with the highest brain T cell transcript signatures were chosen for sequencing. Measured with immunoSEQ multiplex PCR; TCRdb has only the in-frame clones, and not every one. The table shows fewer than 25,000 clones, with approximately 94% occurring only once. The chain combines TRBV28 with TRBJ1-6; D call uncertain. Source: peripheral blood, taken at surgery. The clonotype was recovered from a boy aged 5-17 years with focal cortical dysplasia and intractable seizures. The CDR3 loop reads CASRNEQHYNSPLHF. The CDR3 DNA reads as TGTGCCAGCCGAAACGAACAGCACTATAATTCACCCCTCCACTTT.